Below are 25 T cell receptor beta chains sequenced from a single sample in a study of blood T cell repertoires in COVID-19. Here immunoSEQ multiplex PCR was the method, and the copy in TCRdb shows in-frame clones only, minus some. The table includes over 250,000 clones, 86% detected once. Sequences were obtained from peripheral blood. All receptors derive from a woman between 70 and 85 years old with COVID-19, enrolled during active disease.

This chain joins TRBV4-1 and TRBJ1-6, with D perhaps matching TRBD1 (5 bases). V gave up 0 bases and J gave up 7 bases, with 16 bases separating them. The germline V gene encodes CDR1 MGHRA and CDR2 YSYEKL. The CDR3 extends over 17 amino acids. The chain's CDR3 is CASSQDPLGGSNSPLHF. The CDR3, as DNA: TGCGCCAGCAGCCAAGATCCTTTGGGGGGATCCAATTCACCCCTCCACTTT.

This CDR3 is CASSLGGQQETQYF. The CDR3 bases are TGTGCCAGCAGCTTGGGGGGGCAGCAAGAGACCCAGTACTTC. The chain is built from TRBV5-4 and TRBJ2-5; a possible D gene is TRBD1 (6 bases). Germline V gene data show CDR1 as SGHNT and CDR2 as YYREEE (reference sequence). The CDR3 extends over 14 amino acids. The ends were cut back, 0 bases at V and 2 bases at J, with 8 bases in the middle.

This clone showed up just once. The chain is built from TRBV5-8 and TRBJ2-1; possible D gene TRBD2, 5 bases. The V and J ends lost 6 bases and 1 base respectively, with 14 bases between them. The V gene's germline CDR1 is SGHTS and CDR2 YDEGEE. The CDR3 spans 15 residues. The CDR3 is CASTSTGISYNEQFF. CDR3 coding DNA: TGTGCCAGCACGTCCACCGGGATTTCCTACAATGAGCAGTTCTTC. Full variable domain (remainder filled in from reference TRBV5-8 and TRBJ2-1): EAGVTQSPTHLIKTRGQQATLRCSPISGHTSVYWYQQALGLGLQFLLWYDEGEERNRGNFPPRFSGRQFPNYSSELNVNALELEDSALYLCASTSTGISYNEQFFGPGTRLTVL.

This chain joins TRBV28 and TRBJ1-1, with 8 positions matching TRBD1. The trim removed 4 bases at V and 5 bases at J, leaving 3 bases unmatched. CDR3 size: 13 residues. Germline CDR1 and CDR2: MDHEN and SYDVKM. The CDR3, as DNA: TGTGCCAGCAGTTGGACAGGGCGGACTGAAGCTTTCTTT. Its translation is CASSWTGRTEAFF.

J is TRBJ1-6 and V is TRBV30, with D possibly matching TRBD1 (5 bases). The CDR3 has 16 residues. In germline, CDR1 is GTSNPN, CDR2 SVGIG (reference sequence). Trimming stripped 2 bases from V and 7 bases from J, with 18 bases between. This chain's CDR3 is CAWSPPGAGDNSPLHF. The CDR3 DNA reads TGTGCCTGGAGTCCCCCCGGGGCGGGGGACAATTCACCCCTCCACTTT.

This chain joins TRBV5-6 and TRBJ1-5; D is possibly TRBD1 (6 bases). The germline V gene encodes CDR1 SGHDT and CDR2 YYEEEE. The CDR3 runs 18 residues. V was cut by 0 bases and J by 0 bases, with 16 bases left in between. As DNA, the CDR3 is TGTGCCAGCAGCTTGGTCCGGGGGGCAGCTTATAGCAATCAGCCCCAGCATTTT. Translating it yields CASSLVRGAAYSNQPQHF.

The chain combines TRBV10-2 with TRBJ2-1, with 14 bases matching TRBD2. V dropped 4 bases and J dropped 2; count of bases not matched to a gene: 10. The length of the CDR3 is 19 residues. The germline gives CDR1 WSHSY, CDR2 SAAADI. CDR3: CASSATGTSGGGAYNEQFF. CDR3 sequence (DNA): TGCGCCAGCAGTGCGACCGGGACTAGCGGGGGAGGGGCCTACAATGAGCAGTTCTTC.

The chain uses TRBV5-1 and TRBJ2-5; TRBD2 matches 8 bases. There are 16 residues in the CDR3. Trimming at V came to 2 bases and at J to 1 base, leaving 7 bases not matched to a gene. Germline CDR1 is SGHRS and CDR2 is YFSETQ. As DNA, the CDR3 is TGCGCCAGCAGCTTCATGACTAGCGACCCCCAAGAGACCCAGTACTTC. Its translation is CASSFMTSDPQETQYF.

The chain joins TRBV27 to TRBJ2-7, with 8 bases lining up with TRBD1. The CDR3 totals 13 residues. Germline lookup yields CDR1 MNHEY and CDR2 SMNVEV (reference sequence). Trimming took 5 bases from V and 1 from J; bases not matched to a gene: 1. The CDR3 reads CASSRTGSYEQYF. The DNA of the CDR3 is TGTGCCAGCAGTCGGACAGGGTCCTACGAGCAGTACTTC.

This chain connects TRBV4-2 to TRBJ2-5, with 8 bases that match TRBD2. Germline V lookup: CDR1 LGHNA, CDR2 YNFKEQ. V gave up 10 bases and J gave up 5 bases; unmatched junction bases: 12. The CDR3 totals 14 residues. The CDR3 bases are TGTGCCATCAATTCTCGGGGGGGCCGGGAGACCCAGTACTTC. This gives the protein CAINSRGGRETQYF.

V is TRBV6-5 and J is TRBJ2-7, with a weak D call TRBD1 (5 bases). The CDR3 has 15 amino acids. Germline CDR1 is MNHEY and CDR2 is SVGAGI. V shed 0 bases and J shed 2 bases, with 11 bases lying between them. In nucleotides, the CDR3 is TGTGCCAGCAGTTACTCGGAGACAGCTCCCTACGAGCAGTACTTC. Its protein is CASSYSETAPYEQYF.

This chain links TRBV7-2 with TRBJ1-1, with D possibly TRBD1 on 5 matching bases. Germline CDR1 SGHTA, CDR2 FQGNSA. CDR3 length: 14 amino acids. The germline V and J ends were trimmed by 4 bases and 4 bases, with 13 bases remaining between them. The CDR3 DNA reads as TGTGCCAGCAGCTCTCAATGGGGGGGCACTGAAGCTTTCTTT. Translated, it gives CASSSQWGGTEAFF.

The chain joins TRBV7-3 to TRBJ1-2; possible D gene TRBD1, 6 bases. The germline gives CDR1 SGHTA, CDR2 FQGTGA. The CDR3 contains 15 residues. V lost 1 base and J 2 bases, leaving 11 bases between the germline ends. In DNA, the CDR3 is TGTGCCAGCAGCTTAAGCTGGACAGCCAACTATGGCTACACCTTC. It yields the protein CASSLSWTANYGYTF.

The chain employs TRBV4-2 and TRBJ2-5; tentative D call: TRBD2 (7 bases). Germline loops: CDR1 LGHNA, CDR2 YNFKEQ. V was clipped by 4 bases and J by 5 bases, with 20 bases between them. The CDR3 spans 16 residues. The CDR3 DNA sequence: TGTGCCAGCAGCCCCGAAGGCGCGGGGGCCTACGAGACCCAGTACTTC. It translates to CASSPEGAGAYETQYF.

The gene calls are TRBV4-1 and TRBJ2-7, with 10 bases fitting TRBD1. The CDR3 runs 13 residues. V was pared by 5 bases and J by 4 bases, with 2 bases of the junction left unmatched. CDR1 and CDR2 from the germline V gene are MGHRA and YSYEKL. The CDR3 DNA is TGCGCCAGCAGCGCGGACAGGGGGTACGAGCAGTACTTC. This codes for CASSADRGYEQYF.

The sample holds one count of this clone. V gene TRBV12-3 or TRBV12-4 combines with J gene TRBJ1-5, with D perhaps matching TRBD1 (5 bases). V lost 6 bases and J 3 bases, leaving 6 bases between the germline ends. This CDR3 has 12 amino acids. Here the CDR3 reads CASRQVNQPQHF. In DNA form, the CDR3 reads TGTGCCAGCAGACAGGTCAATCAGCCCCAGCATTTT.

V and J are TRBV6-5 and TRBJ1-5; 11 bases are a match to TRBD1. The CDR3 length is 14 residues. Trimming cost V 4 bases and J 5 bases; bases outside gene matches: 1. Germline V CDR1 and CDR2: MNHEY, SVGAGI. The CDR3 region is CASSWTGGDQPQHF. The CDR3 nucleotides read TGTGCCAGCAGTTGGACAGGGGGCGATCAGCCCCAGCATTTT.

The genes are TRBV5-8 and TRBJ1-4; no firm D call. This CDR3 has 17 amino acids. The germline V gene encodes CDR1 SGHTS and CDR2 YDEGEE. V was trimmed by 3 bases and J by 5 bases, leaving 20 bases between them. The CDR3 region is CASSSDPSGIGNEKLFF. The CDR3 nucleotides are TGTGCCAGCAGCTCGGACCCTTCGGGGATTGGGAATGAAAAACTGTTTTTT.

V gene TRBV27 combines with J gene TRBJ2-2; D perhaps matches TRBD1 (5 bases). The CDR3 covers 16 residues. Looked up from germline, CDR1 is MNHEY and CDR2 is SMNVEV (reference sequence). Trimming took off 2 bases at V and 3 bases at J, with 13 bases between the two ends. The CDR3, as DNA: TGTGCCAGCAGTTTACCCCAGGGAATGTACACCGGGGAGCTGTTTTTT. The encoded protein is CASSLPQGMYTGELFF.

This rearrangement joins TRBV19 to TRBJ2-2, with D maybe TRBD2 (6 bases). The CDR3 loop spans 13 amino acids. V lost 3 bases to trimming and J lost 8 bases, with 10 bases between them. The germline V gene has CDR1 LNHDA and CDR2 SQIVND (reference sequence). CDR3 protein: CASSIGGIGELFF. The CDR3 DNA sequence: TGTGCCAGTAGTATCGGCGGGATTGGGGAGCTGTTTTTT.

The chain has TRBV4-2 and TRBJ1-2; a weak D match, TRBD1 (5 bases). Germline V gene sequence: CDR1 LGHNA, CDR2 YNFKEQ. CDR3 size: 16 residues. V gave up 1 base and J gave up 3 bases, with 15 bases separating them. The CDR3 is CASSQVGDSEYYGYTF. The DNA for the CDR3 is TGTGCCAGCAGCCAAGTCGGCGACAGCGAGTACTATGGCTACACCTTC.

CDR3 sequence: CASSLVERGSNYGYTF. The CDR3 DNA reads TGTGCCAGCAGCTTGGTCGAGCGAGGGAGTAACTATGGCTACACCTTC. The chain is built from TRBV5-8 and TRBJ1-2; D not resolved. With 0 bases removed from V and 1 base from J, the gap between germline ends came to 13 bases. Germline V CDR1 and CDR2: SGHTS, YDEGEE. The CDR3 length is 16 residues.

The V call is TRBV5-1, the J call TRBJ1-5; 9 bases agree with TRBD1. The V gene end was trimmed by 3 bases and the J gene end by 4 bases; junction bases not matched to a gene: 5. The CDR3 has 15 amino acids. Germline CDR1 is SGHRS and CDR2 is YFSETQ. The CDR3 DNA sequence: TGCGCCAGCAGCTCCGGGACAGGGAGAAATCAGCCCCAGCATTTT. It yields the protein CASSSGTGRNQPQHF.

This clone was found once. This chain joins TRBV19 and TRBJ1-1; 10 nucleotides align to TRBD1. CDR1 LNHDA and CDR2 SQIVND come from the germline V gene (reference sequence). This CDR3 contains 16 residues. Unmatched junction bases numbered 10, after V lost 1 base and J lost 8 bases. Written as DNA, the CDR3 is TGTGCCAGTAGTATAGGCCTCCGGGACAGGGGAAAGGAAGCTTTCTTT. This sequence encodes CASSIGLRDRGKEAFF.

This clone was found once. The chain uses TRBV6-5 and TRBJ1-2; TRBD1 matches at 7 bases. The CDR3 length is 13 residues. CDR1 is MNHEY, CDR2 SVGAGI, per germline. J gave up 4 bases and V 6 bases, and 5 bases lay outside the gene matches. Here the CDR3 DNA reads TGTGCCAGCAGGGAGGGACAGCTCTATGGCTACACCTTC. Translating it yields CASREGQLYGYTF.